The text below deals with one T cell receptor (beta chain). Its target is unknown. The CDR3 contains 14 residues. The germline gives CDR1 SGHRS, CDR2 YFSETQ. The germline V and J ends were trimmed by 5 bases and 0 bases, with 9 bases remaining between them. Method: immunoSEQ multiplex PCR; TCRdb's copy keeps in-frame clones and lacks some. The repertoire holds 2 million to 2.5 million clones, with approximately 94% as singletons. This entry is derived from a study of shared clonotypes between healthy human individuals. About the study: Every donor yielded three CD4 naive, three CD4 memory, two CD8 naive and one CD8 memory plate.

Each of the donors was a healthy adult who was HIV-negative and had not had a recent acute infection or vaccination. Adults of Caucasian background living in Nashville, Tennessee made up all donors. General study points: Sampling included only blood; tissue repertoires likely differ.

V and J are TRBV5-1 and TRBJ2-4; D uncertain. Input material: naive CD4+ T cells sorted from blood. Subset noted: CD45RA+ positively selected. This sequence originates from a man between 18 and 35 years old in good health. The CDR3 reads CASSSTLAKNIQYF. In DNA form, the CDR3 reads TGCGCCAGCAGTTCAACTCTAGCCAAAAACATTCAGTACTTC.